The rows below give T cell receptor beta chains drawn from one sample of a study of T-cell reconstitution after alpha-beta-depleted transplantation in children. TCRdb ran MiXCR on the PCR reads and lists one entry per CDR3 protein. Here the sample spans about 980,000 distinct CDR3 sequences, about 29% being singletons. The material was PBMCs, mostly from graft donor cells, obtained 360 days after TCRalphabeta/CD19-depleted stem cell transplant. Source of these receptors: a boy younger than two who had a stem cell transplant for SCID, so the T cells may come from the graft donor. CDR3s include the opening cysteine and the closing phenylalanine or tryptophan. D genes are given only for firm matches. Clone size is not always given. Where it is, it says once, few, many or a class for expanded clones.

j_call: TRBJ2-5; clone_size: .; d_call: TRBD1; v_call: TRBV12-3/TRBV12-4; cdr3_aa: CASRPTGGLHETQYF; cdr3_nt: TGTGCCAGCAGGCCTACAGGGGGACTTCACGAGACCCAGTACTTC
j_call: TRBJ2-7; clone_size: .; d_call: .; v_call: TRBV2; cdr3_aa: CASSDQLTYEQYF; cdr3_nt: TGTGCCAGCAGTGACCAGTTAACCTACGAGCAGTACTTC
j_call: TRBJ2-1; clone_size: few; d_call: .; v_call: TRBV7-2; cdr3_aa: CASGYRGGNEQFF; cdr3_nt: TGTGCCAGCGGATACAGGGGGGGCAATGAGCAGTTCTTC
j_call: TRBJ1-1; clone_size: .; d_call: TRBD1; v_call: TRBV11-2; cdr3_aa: CASSSRQGAIEAFF; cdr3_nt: TGTGCCAGCAGCTCGAGACAGGGGGCTATTGAAGCTTTCTTT
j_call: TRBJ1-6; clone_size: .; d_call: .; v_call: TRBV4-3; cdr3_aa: CASSLTGNNSPLHF; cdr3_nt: TGCGCCAGCAGCTTAACAGGGAATAATTCACCCCTCCACTTT
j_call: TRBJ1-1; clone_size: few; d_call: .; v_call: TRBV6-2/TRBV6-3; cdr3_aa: CASSYSMGWRRFTEAFF; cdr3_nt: TGTGCCAGCAGTTACTCGATGGGCTGGAGAAGGTTCACTGAAGCTTTCTTT
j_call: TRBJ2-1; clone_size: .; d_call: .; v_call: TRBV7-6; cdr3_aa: CASSLRLRASAYNEQFF; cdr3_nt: TGTGCCAGCAGCTTACGCCTTAGGGCCAGCGCCTACAATGAGCAGTTCTTC
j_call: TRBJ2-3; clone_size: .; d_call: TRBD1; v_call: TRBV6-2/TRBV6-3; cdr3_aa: CASSLTGTGTDTQYF; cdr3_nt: TGTGCCAGCAGTTTGACCGGGACAGGGACAGATACGCAGTATTTT
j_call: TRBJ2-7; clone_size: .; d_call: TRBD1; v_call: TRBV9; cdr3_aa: CASSESPGTATYEQYF; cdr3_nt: TGTGCCAGCAGCGAATCGCCGGGGACAGCGACCTACGAGCAGTACTTC
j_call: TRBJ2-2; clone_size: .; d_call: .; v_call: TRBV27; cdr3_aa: CASSHSRTTGELFF; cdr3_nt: TGTGCCAGCAGTCACAGCCGCACCACCGGGGAGCTGTTTTTT
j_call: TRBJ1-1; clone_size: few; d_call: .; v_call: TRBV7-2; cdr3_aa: CASSLRAGYSNTEAFF; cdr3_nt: TGTGCCAGCAGCTTAAGGGCAGGCTACTCGAACACTGAAGCTTTCTTT
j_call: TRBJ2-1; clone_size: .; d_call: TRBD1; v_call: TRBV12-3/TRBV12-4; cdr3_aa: CASRLDRKVFF; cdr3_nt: TGTGCCAGCAGATTGGACAGGAAGGTGTTCTTC
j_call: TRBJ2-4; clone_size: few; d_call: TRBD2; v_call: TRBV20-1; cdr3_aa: CSASQGLAGTVAKNIQYF; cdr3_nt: TGCAGTGCTTCACAGGGACTAGCGGGGACGGTAGCCAAAAACATTCAGTACTTC
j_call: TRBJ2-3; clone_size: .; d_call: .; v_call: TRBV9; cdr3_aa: CASSELGDTQYF; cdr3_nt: TGTGCCAGCAGCGAACTGGGGGATACGCAGTATTTT
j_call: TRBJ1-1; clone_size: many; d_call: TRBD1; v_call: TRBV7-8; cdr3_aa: CASSGDRRMNTEAFF; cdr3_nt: TGTGCCAGCAGTGGGGACAGGCGGATGAACACTGAAGCTTTCTTT
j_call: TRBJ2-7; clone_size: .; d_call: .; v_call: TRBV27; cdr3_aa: CASSSIGYEQYF; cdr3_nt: TGTGCCAGCAGTTCGATAGGGTACGAGCAGTACTTC
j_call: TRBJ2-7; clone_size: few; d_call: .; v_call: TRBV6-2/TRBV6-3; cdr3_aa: CASSSPSVYGEQYF; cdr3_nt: TGTGCCAGCAGTTCCCCCTCGGTTTATGGCGAGCAGTACTTC
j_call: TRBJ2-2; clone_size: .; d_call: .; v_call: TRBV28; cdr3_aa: CASSPPDRPTGELFF; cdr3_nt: TGTGCCAGCAGTCCCCCGGACAGACCTACCGGGGAGCTGTTTTTT
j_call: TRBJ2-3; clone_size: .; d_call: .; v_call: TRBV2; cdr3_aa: CASSDQGAHTDTQYF; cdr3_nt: TGTGCCAGCAGTGATCAGGGCGCACACACAGATACGCAGTATTTT
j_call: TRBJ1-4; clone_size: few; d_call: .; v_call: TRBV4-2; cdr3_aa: CASSQEARGREKLFF; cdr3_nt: TGTGCCAGCAGCCAAGAGGCGCGGGGTCGGGAAAAACTGTTTTTT
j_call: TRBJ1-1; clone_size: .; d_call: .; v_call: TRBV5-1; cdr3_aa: CASSLLAGERWDTEAFF; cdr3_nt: TGCGCCAGCAGCTTGTTGGCGGGGGAGAGGTGGGACACTGAAGCTTTCTTT
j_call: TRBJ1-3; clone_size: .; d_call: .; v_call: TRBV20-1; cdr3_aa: CSARGVRRSGNTIYF; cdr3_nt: TGCAGTGCTAGAGGGGTCAGGCGCTCTGGAAACACCATATATTTT
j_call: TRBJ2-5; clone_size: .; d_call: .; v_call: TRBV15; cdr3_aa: CATSRETRVRLSQASRTQYF; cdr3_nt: TGTGCCACCAGCAGAGAGACCCGGGTCAGGTTATCCCAGGCGTCTCGGACCCAGTACTTC
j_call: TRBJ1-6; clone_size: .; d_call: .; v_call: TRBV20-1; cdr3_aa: CSARDFSPLHF; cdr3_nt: TGCAGTGCTAGAGATTTCTCACCCCTCCACTTT
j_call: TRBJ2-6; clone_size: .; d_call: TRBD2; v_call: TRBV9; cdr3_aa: CASSVPARGAGANVLTF; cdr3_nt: TGTGCCAGCAGCGTCCCCGCGCGGGGGGCTGGGGCCAACGTCCTGACTTTC
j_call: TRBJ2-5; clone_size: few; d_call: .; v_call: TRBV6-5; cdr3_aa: CASSYSKGLETQYF; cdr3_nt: TGTGCCAGCAGTTACTCGAAGGGGCTGGAGACCCAGTACTTC
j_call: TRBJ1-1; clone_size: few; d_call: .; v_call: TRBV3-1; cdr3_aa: CASSQVSQLMNTEAFF; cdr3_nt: TGTGCCAGCAGCCAAGTGTCACAGCTAATGAACACTGAAGCTTTCTTT